This T cell receptor beta chain is drawn from a study of blood T cells in healthy people across ages. Donors were healthy Caucasian individuals from Russia aged about 6 to 90. CDR3 size: 14 residues. Trimming cost V 6 bases and J 1 base; bases outside gene matches: 3. CDR1 is MNHNS and CDR2 is SASEGT in the germline V gene. For the second PCR, which ran for about 7 to 11 cycles, a sample-barcoded 5' primer and a J-beta primer mix were used. TCRdb independently ran MiXCR on the 5' RACE reads; one entry per CDR3 protein. Altogether 800,000 to 1,000,000 distinct CDR3 sequences are present, roughly 43% being singletons, with the ten largest covering around an eighth.

The sequenced material came from blood. The V gene is TRBV6-1, the J gene TRBJ1-5; 7 nucleotides match TRBD1. The sequence came from a man aged 30-40 years in good health. This CDR3 is CASRGQESNQPQHF. CDR3 nucleotides: TGTGCCAGCAGAGGACAGGAAAGCAATCAGCCCCAGCATTTT.